The rows below give T cell receptor beta chains drawn from one sample of a study of graft-versus-host responses after intestinal transplantation. Some clones are missing from TCRdb's copy, which holds only in-frame ones; the method was immunoSEQ multiplex PCR. In the table there are 90,000 to 130,000 clones, 85% to 95% of which are singletons. No cognate antigen is known for these TCRs. The material was unstimulated CD8+ T cells sorted from spleen or lymph node cells, obtained before intestinal transplant. These receptors came from a human donor who received an intestinal transplant. CDR3s leave out the opening cysteine and the closing phenylalanine or tryptophan. The order of the fields is V gene, J gene, CDR3 protein.

>TRBV30|TRBJ1-1
AWSEGLNTEAF
>TRBV19|TRBJ1-2
ASSIGGLNYGYT
>TRBV28|TRBJ2-7
ASGYEQY
>TRBV5-1|TRBJ2-2
ASSPPRAGLTGELF
>TRBV5-6|TRBJ1-3
ASSTGSHSGNTIY
>TRBV19|TRBJ2-1
ASSFDRGNEQF
>TRBV5-1|TRBJ1-4
ASSLGTGKVEKLF
>TRBV19|TRBJ2-7
ASSASGFYEQY
>TRBV29-1|TRBJ2-1
SVESQYNEQF
>TRBV5-1|TRBJ1-4
ASSHVGDRVNEKLF
>TRBV10-3|TRBJ2-1
AIWEKGAHNEQF
>TRBV6-5|TRBJ2-6
ASSYSLGGANVLT
>TRBV19|TRBJ1-1
ASSIAAGVVAF
>TRBV2|TRBJ2-7
ASSESMWKRSY
>TRBV4-1|TRBJ2-3
ASSQDPGGAGADTQY
>TRBV19|TRBJ1-2
ASTHGGTLDGYT
>TRBV14|TRBJ2-7
ASSRVHPYEQY
>TRBV5-6|TRBJ1-1
ASSLAGQGLNTEAF
>TRBV6-5|TRBJ2-1
ASSYSLGAEQF
>TRBV9|.
ASSEGPGGGYEQY
>TRBV4-1|TRBJ1-6
ASSPLDGTETNSPLH
>TRBV7-6|TRBJ2-7
ASSLRLGTSGSKTYEQY
>TRBV27|TRBJ1-2
ASSLSTGRGYT
>TRBV4-1|.
ASSQYRDLAYEQY
>TRBV9|TRBJ2-1
ASSVWQGHSNEQF
>TRBV7-7|TRBJ2-1
ASSLGAAGSYNEQF
>TRBV5-1|TRBJ1-2
ASTLGGTGVGYT
>TRBV19|TRBJ1-1
ASNPTGNTEAF
>TRBV4-1|TRBJ2-1
ASSQGAQYNEQF
>TRBV11-2|TRBJ2-7
ASSLEPRAESYEQY
>TRBV21-1|TRBJ2-5
ASSKILWDSQETQY
>TRBV30|TRBJ2-1
AWSAVYNEQF
>TRBV7-3|TRBJ2-3
ASSQSGVDTQY
>TRBV9|TRBJ2-3
ASSVDSFRGTDTQY
>TRBV6-6|TRBJ2-1
ASGDEQF
>TRBV7-8|TRBJ2-3
ASSLGTSDSDTQY
>TRBV12-1|TRBJ1-2
ASTQKTGLSYGYT
>TRBV19|TRBJ2-1
ASSIDEGLGNEQF
>TRBV7-3|TRBJ2-3
ASSLGSGTSTDTQY
>TRBV6-5|TRBJ1-5
ASSSRVRQPQH
>TRBV30|TRBJ2-7
AWRSRGYEQY
>TRBV28|TRBJ2-1
ASSQPNEQF